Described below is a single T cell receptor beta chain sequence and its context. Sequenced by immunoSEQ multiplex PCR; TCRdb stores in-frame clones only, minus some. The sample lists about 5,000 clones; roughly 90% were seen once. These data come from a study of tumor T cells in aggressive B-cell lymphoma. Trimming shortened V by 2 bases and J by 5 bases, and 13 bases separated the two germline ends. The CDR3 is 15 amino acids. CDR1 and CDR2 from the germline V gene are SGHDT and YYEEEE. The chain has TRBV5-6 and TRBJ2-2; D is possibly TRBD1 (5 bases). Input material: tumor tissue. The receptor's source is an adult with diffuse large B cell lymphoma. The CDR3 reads CASSFGRVRTGELFF. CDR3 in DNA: TGTGCCAGCAGCTTTGGCAGGGTCAGGACCGGGGAGCTGTTTTTT.